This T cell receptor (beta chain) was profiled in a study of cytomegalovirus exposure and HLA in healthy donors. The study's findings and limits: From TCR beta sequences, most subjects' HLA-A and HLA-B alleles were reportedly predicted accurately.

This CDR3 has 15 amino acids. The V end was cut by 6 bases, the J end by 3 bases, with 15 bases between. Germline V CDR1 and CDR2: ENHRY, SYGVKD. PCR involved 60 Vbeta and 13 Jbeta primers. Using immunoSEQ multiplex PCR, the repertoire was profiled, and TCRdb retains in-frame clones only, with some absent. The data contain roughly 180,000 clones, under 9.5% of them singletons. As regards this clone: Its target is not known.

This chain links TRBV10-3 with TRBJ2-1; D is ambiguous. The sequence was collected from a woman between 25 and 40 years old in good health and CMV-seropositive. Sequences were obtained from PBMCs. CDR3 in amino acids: CAISLDLSLYNEQFF. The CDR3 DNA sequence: TGTGCCATCAGCCTCGACTTGTCACTCTACAATGAGCAGTTCTTC.